The sequence of this T cell receptor (beta chain) was determined in a study of T-cell reconstitution after alpha-beta-depleted transplantation in children listed by TCRdb under 2016. At the level of the whole study: The study quantitatively tracked T-cell immune reconstitution after TCRalphabeta/CD19-depleted allogeneic hematopoietic cell transplantation in children using TCR repertoire profiling.

V is pared back by 6 bases and J by 0 bases, with 14 bases lying between the germline termini. The CDR3 sequence holds 16 residues, the cysteine and phenylalanine included. Of all the DNA, just the CDR3 is kept, 48 bases in frame from base 1. CDR1 MNHEY and CDR2 SMNVEV are derived from the germline V gene (reference sequence). Libraries were built with PCR. Sequencing was performed on an Illumina HiSeq 2500. To normalize quantification of the TCRbeta repertoire, the TCR libraries were built with molecular barcoding that relied on unique molecular identifiers. TCRdb trimmed the raw reads at Q25, called clones with MiXCR and kept productive beta chains. Rows with one shared CDR3 protein collapse into an entry with the most common genes and DNA. Present in this sample are under 300,000 distinct CDR3 sequences, 9.7% of which were seen just once. 5.1% of the sample rests with the top ten. This clonotype appeared a few times. It lacks a known antigen. No quality values exist for individual bases; no much larger clone is one base distant.

The sequences come from PBMCs from the stem cell graft donor, collected from the stem cell graft. The sequence was obtained from a human donor who donated a stem cell graft to a child with SCID. In this chain, TRBV27 is recombined with TRBJ2-2, with no confident D gene call. The DNA is as follows: TGTGCCAGCAGGCCCCTTGTGGGCCCGAACACCGGGGAGCTGTTTTTT. Translated, this is CASRPLVGPNTGELFF.